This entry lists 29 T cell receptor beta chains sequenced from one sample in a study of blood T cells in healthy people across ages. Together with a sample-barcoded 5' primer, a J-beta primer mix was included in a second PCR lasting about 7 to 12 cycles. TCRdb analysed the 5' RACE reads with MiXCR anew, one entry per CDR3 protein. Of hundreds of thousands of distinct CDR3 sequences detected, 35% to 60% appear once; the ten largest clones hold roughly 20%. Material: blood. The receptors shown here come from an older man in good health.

The CDR3 reads CASSGSSGNEQFF. The CDR3 coding sequence is TGTGCCAGCAGCGGCAGTAGCGGGAATGAGCAGTTCTTC. This chain links TRBV7-9 with TRBJ2-1; TRBD2 matches 7 bases. The germline V gene has CDR1 SEHNR and CDR2 FQNEAQ (reference sequence). Unmatched junction bases numbered 5, after V lost 5 bases and J lost 7 bases. The CDR3 loop spans 13 amino acids.

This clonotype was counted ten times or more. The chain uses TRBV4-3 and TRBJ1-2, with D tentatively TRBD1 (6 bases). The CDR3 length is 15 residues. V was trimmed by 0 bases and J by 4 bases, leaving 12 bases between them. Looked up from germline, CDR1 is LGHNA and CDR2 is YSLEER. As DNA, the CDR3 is TGCGCCAGCAGCCAAGATGTAGCGACAGGCTATGGCTACACCTTC. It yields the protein CASSQDVATGYGYTF.

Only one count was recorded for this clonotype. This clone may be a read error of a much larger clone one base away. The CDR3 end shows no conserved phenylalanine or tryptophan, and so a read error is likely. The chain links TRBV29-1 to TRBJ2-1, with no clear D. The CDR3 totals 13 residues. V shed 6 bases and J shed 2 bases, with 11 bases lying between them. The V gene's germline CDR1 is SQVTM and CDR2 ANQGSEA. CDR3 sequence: CSVRKAAYNEQFL. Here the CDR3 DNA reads TGCAGCGTCAGAAAGGCAGCCTACAATGAGCAGTTCTTG.

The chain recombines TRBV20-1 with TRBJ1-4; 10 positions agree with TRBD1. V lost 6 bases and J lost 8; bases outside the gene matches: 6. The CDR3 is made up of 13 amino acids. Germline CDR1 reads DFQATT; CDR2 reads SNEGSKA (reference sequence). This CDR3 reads CSASTGGGEKLFF. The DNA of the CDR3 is TGCAGTGCGTCGACAGGGGGCGGGGAAAAACTGTTTTTT.

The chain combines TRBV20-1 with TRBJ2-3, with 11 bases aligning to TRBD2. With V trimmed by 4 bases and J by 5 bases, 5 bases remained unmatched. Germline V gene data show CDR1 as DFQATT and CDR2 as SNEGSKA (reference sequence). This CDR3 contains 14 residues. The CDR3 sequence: CSAKLAGVLDTQYF. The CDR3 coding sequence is TGCAGTGCTAAACTAGCGGGGGTCCTAGATACGCAGTATTTT.

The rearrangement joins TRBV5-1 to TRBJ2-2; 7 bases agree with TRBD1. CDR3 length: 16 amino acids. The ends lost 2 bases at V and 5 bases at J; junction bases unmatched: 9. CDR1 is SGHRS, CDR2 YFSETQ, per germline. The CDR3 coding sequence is TGCGCCAGCAGCTTACTAGGACAGGAACTGACCGGGGAGCTGTTTTTT. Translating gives CASSLLGQELTGELFF.

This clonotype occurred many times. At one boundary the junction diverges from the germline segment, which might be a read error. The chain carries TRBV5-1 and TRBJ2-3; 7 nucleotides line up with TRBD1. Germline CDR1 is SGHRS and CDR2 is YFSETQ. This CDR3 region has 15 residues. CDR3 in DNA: TGTGCCAGCAGCTTAGGGACAGCTAGCACAGATACGCAGTATTTT. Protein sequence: CASSLGTASTDTQYF.

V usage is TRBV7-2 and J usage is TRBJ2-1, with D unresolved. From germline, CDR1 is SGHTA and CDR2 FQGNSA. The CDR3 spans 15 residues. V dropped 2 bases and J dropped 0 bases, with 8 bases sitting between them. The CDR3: CASSLPPNSYNEQFF. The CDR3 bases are TGTGCCAGCAGCTTACCGCCCAACTCCTACAATGAGCAGTTCTTC.

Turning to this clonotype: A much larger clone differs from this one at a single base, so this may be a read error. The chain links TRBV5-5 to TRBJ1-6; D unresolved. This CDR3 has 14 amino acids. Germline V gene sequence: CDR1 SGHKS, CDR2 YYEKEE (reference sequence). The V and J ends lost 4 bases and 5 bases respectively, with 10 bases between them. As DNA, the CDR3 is TGTGCCAGCAGCGTGTCTCTGAATAATTCACCCCTCCACTTT. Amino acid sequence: CASSVSLNNSPLHF. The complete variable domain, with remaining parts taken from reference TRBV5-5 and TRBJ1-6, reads DAGVTQSPTHLIKTRGQQVTLRCSPISGHKSVSWYQQVLGQGPQFIFQYYEKEERGRGNFPDRFSARQFPNYSSELNVNALLLGDSALYLCASSVSLNNSPLHFGNGTRLTVT.

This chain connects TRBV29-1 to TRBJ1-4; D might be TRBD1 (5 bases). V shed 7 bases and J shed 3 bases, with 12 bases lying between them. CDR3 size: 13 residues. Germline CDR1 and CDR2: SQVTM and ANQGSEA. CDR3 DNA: TGCAGCGCCCTGGGGGGATCTAATGAAAAACTGTTTTTT. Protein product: CSALGGSNEKLFF.

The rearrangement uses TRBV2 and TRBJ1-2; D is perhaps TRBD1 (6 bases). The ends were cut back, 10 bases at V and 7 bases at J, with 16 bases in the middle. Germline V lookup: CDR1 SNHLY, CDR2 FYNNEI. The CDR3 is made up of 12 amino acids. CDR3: CATLGGAGGYTF. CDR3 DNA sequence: TGTGCCACCCTCGGGGGCGCGGGTGGCTACACCTTC. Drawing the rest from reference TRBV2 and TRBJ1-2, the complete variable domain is EPEVTQTPSHQVTQMGQEVILRCVPISNHLYFYWYRQILGQKVEFLVSFYNNEISEKSEIFDDQFSVERPDGSNFTLKIRSTKLEDSAMYFCATLGGAGGYTFGSGTRLTVV.

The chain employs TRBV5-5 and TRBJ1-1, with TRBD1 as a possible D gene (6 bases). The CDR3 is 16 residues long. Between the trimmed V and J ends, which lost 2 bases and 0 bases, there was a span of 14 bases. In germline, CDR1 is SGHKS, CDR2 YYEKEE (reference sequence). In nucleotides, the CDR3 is TGTGCCAGCAGCTTAAGTCTACAGGGAATGAACACTGAAGCTTTCTTT. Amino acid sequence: CASSLSLQGMNTEAFF.

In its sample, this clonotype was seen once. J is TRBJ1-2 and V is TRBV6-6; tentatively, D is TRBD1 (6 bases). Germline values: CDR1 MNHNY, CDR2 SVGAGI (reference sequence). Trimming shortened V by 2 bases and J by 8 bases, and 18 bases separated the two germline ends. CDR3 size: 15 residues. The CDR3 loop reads CASSYRTGNGEGYTF. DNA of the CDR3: TGTGCCAGCAGTTACAGAACAGGGAACGGGGAAGGCTACACCTTC.

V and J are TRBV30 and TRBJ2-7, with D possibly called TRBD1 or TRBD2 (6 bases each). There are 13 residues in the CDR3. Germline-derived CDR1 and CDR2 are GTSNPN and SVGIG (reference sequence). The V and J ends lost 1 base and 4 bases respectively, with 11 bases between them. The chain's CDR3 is CAWSAGAQYEQYF. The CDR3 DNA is TGTGCCTGGAGTGCGGGGGCTCAGTACGAGCAGTACTTC.

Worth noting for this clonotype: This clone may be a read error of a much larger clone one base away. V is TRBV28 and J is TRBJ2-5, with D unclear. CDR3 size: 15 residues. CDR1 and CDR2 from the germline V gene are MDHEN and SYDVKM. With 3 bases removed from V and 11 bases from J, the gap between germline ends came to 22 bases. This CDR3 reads CASSFPGSTYNEQYF. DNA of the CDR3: TGTGCCAGCAGTTTCCCCGGTTCTACCTACAATGAGCAGTACTTC.

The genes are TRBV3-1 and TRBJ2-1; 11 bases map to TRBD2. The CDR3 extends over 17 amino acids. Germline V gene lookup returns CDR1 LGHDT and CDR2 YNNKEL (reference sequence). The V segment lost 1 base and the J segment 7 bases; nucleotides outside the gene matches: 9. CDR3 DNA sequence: TGTGCCAGCAGCCAAGCTAGCGGGAGGAAAGGTGGGAATGAGCAGTTCTTC. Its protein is CASSQASGRKGGNEQFF.

This CDR3 reads CSARFIAGRAPHNEQYF. The CDR3 region has the DNA TGCAGTGCTAGATTCATAGCGGGACGGGCTCCCCACAATGAGCAGTACTTC. V usage is TRBV20-1 and J usage is TRBJ2-1, with 8 bases lining up with TRBD2. The J call may not be correct, given that the DNA end is closer to TRBJ2-7. The CDR3 is 17 residues long. The germline gives CDR1 DFQATT, CDR2 SNEGSKA (reference sequence).

CDR3 bases: TGCAGCGTTGCTGATCACGGTGCTGAGCAGTTCTTC. Its translation: CSVADHGAEQFF. The chain recombines TRBV29-1 with TRBJ2-1; the D is unclear. V was trimmed by 4 bases and J by 9 bases, leaving 13 bases between them. The CDR3 has 12 residues. Germline V CDR1 and CDR2: SQVTM, ANQGSEA.

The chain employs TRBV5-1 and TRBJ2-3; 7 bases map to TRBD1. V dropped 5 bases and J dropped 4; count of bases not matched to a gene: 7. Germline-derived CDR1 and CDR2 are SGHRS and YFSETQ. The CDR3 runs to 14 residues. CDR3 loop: CASRTQGTADTQYF. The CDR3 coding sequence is TGCGCCAGCAGGACACAGGGGACCGCAGATACGCAGTATTTT.

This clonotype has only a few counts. CDR3 bases: TGCGCCAGCAGCGTGGACGGAGCAAAAAACATTCAGTACTTC. It yields the protein CASSVDGAKNIQYF. The V call is TRBV5-1, the J call TRBJ2-4; D remains ambiguous. The ends were cut back, 4 bases at V and 4 bases at J, with 12 bases in the middle. Germline CDR1 and CDR2: SGHRS and YFSETQ. This CDR3 has 14 residues.

The CDR3 loop is CASSRGTTFSGANVLTF. The CDR3 nucleotides are TGTGCCAGCAGCCGCGGGACCACTTTCTCTGGGGCCAACGTCCTGACTTTC. V gene TRBV7-9 combines with J gene TRBJ2-6, with D possibly TRBD2 on 6 matching bases. Germline V gives CDR1 SEHNR, CDR2 FQNEAQ (reference sequence). V was shortened by 5 bases and J by 0 bases, with 14 bases between the two germline ends. This CDR3 is 17 amino acids long.

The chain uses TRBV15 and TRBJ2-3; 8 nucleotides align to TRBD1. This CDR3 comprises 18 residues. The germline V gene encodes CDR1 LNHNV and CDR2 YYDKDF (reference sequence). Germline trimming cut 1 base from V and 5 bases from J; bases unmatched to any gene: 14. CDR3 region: CATSRAGTGAFIRDTQYF. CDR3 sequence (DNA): TGTGCCACCAGCAGAGCCGGGACAGGCGCGTTCATTAGAGATACGCAGTATTTT.

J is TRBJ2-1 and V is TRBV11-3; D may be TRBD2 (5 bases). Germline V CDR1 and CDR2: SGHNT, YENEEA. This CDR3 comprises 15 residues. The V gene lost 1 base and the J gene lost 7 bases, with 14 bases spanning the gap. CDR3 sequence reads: CASSLGGSERNEQFF. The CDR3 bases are TGTGCCAGCAGCTTAGGCGGCAGCGAGCGGAATGAGCAGTTCTTC.

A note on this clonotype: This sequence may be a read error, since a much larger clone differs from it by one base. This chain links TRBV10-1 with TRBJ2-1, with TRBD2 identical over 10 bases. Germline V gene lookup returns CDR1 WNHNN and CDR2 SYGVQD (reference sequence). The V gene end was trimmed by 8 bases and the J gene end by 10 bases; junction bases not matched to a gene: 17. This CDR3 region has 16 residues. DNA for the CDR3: TGCGCCAGCGGGTCCGGGACTAGCGAAGAAGGTGGGGAGCAGTTCTTC. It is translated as CASGSGTSEEGGEQFF.

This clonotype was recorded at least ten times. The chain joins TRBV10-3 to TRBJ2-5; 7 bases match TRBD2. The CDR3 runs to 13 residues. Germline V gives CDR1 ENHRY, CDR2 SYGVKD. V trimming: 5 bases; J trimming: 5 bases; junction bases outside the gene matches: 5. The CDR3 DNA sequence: TGTGCCATCAGTATCCGGGGGGAGGAGACCCAGTACTTC. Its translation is CAISIRGEETQYF.

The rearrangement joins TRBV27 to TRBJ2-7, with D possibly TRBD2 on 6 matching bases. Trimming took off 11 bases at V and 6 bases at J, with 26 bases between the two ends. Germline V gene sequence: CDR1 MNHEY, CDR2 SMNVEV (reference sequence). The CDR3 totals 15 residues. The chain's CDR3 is CAVRGLEGTGGEQYF. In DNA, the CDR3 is TGTGCCGTGAGGGGTTTAGAGGGGACTGGGGGCGAGCAGTACTTC.

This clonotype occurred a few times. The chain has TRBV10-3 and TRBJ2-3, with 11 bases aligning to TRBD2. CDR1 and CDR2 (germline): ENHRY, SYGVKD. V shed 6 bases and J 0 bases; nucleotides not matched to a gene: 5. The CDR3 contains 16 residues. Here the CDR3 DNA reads TGTGCCATCAGCCTGACTAGCGGGAAGAGCACAGATACGCAGTATTTT. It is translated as CAISLTSGKSTDTQYF.

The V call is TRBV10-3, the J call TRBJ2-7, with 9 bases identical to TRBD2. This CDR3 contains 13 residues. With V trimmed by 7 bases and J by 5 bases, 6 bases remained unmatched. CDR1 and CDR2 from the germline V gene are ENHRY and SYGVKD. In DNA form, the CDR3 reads TGTGCCATCAACACCGGGACTAGCAACGAGCAGTACTTC. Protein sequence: CAINTGTSNEQYF.

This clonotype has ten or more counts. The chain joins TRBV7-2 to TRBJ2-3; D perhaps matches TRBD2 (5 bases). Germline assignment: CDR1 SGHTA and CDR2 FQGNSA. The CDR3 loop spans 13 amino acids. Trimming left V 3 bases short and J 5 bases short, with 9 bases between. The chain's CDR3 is CASSFGAGDTQYF. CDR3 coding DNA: TGTGCCAGCAGCTTCGGCGCGGGAGATACGCAGTATTTT.